Listed below are T cell receptor beta chains from one sample, sequenced in a study of OX40 agonist ivuxolimab in advanced cancers. The repertoire was sequenced with immunoSEQ multiplex PCR; TCRdb's copy has only in-frame clones and lacks some. The sample holds over 40,000 clones, 80% seen once. This sample comprised CD4+ or CD8+ T cells sorted from blood, obtained in a trial of the OX40 agonist ivuxolimab. Source of these receptors: an adult with an advanced solid tumor such as melanoma, head and neck, liver or kidney cancer. CDR3s include the opening cysteine and the closing phenylalanine or tryptophan. The order of the fields is CDR3 length, V gene, CDR3 protein.

CDR3 length: 16; V gene: TRBV5-6; CDR3 protein: CASSLEFAYGPYEQYF
CDR3 length: 17; V gene: TRBV19; CDR3 protein: CASRTLSGEGRRGEQFF
CDR3 length: 15; V gene: TRBV5-1; CDR3 protein: CASSKLEGLDTEAFF
CDR3 length: 13; V gene: TRBV19; CDR3 protein: CASSPGRNEKLFF
CDR3 length: 13; V gene: TRBV29-1; CDR3 protein: CSATDSGVRGYTF
CDR3 length: 13; V gene: TRBV11-1; CDR3 protein: CASSPDDITEAFF
CDR3 length: 18; V gene: TRBV23-1; CDR3 protein: CASTAFPTIPGQNYGYTF
CDR3 length: 15; V gene: TRBV5-1; CDR3 protein: CASSLRTGEVYEQFF
CDR3 length: 15; V gene: TRBV29-1; CDR3 protein: CSVETGGVSTDTQYF
CDR3 length: 11; V gene: TRBV6-6; CDR3 protein: CASSPSVFAFF
CDR3 length: 13; V gene: TRBV12-5; CDR3 protein: CASGTGGWKTQYF
CDR3 length: 14; V gene: TRBV7-9; CDR3 protein: CASSWGGSDYGYTF
CDR3 length: 16; V gene: TRBV5-1; CDR3 protein: CASSWSGRGAYNEQFF
CDR3 length: 13; V gene: TRBV28; CDR3 protein: CASHRQGRGGYTF
CDR3 length: 17; V gene: TRBV11-1; CDR3 protein: CASSLARGLAGADTQYF
CDR3 length: 14; V gene: TRBV19; CDR3 protein: CASSIGQGTDTQYF
CDR3 length: 13; V gene: TRBV18; CDR3 protein: CASSPRLQETQYF
CDR3 length: 15; V gene: TRBV18; CDR3 protein: CASSQGQGAYNEQFF
CDR3 length: 16; V gene: TRBV6-4; CDR3 protein: CASSDSGAGVEFDYTF
CDR3 length: 15; V gene: TRBV2; CDR3 protein: CASSRSGANTGELFF
CDR3 length: 12; V gene: TRBV7-9; CDR3 protein: CASSLSGGGYTF
CDR3 length: 13; V gene: TRBV29-1; CDR3 protein: CSDGPPFADTQYF
CDR3 length: 14; V gene: TRBV6-6; CDR3 protein: CASSPRDSNQPQHF
CDR3 length: 12; V gene: TRBV28; CDR3 protein: CASDYSFQPQHF
CDR3 length: 14; V gene: TRBV15; CDR3 protein: CATSRWGGSYGYTF